The 18 T cell receptor beta chains in this list originate from one sample, sequenced in a study of T cell responses to AZD1222 COVID-19 vaccine. Libraries were prepared by immunoSEQ multiplex PCR; TCRdb keeps only in-frame clonotypes and omits some of them. The table lists 100,000 to 150,000 clones, 86% of them singletons. Here the sequenced sample was peripheral blood, taken on day 0 of AZD1222 vaccination. Source of these receptors: an adult in good health.

The genes are TRBV13 and TRBJ2-1; 8 bases are a match to TRBD2. This CDR3 comprises 14 residues. The germline V gene encodes CDR1 PRHDT and CDR2 FYEKMQ (reference sequence). After removal of 7 bases from V and 8 bases from J, the junction contained 10 bases not matched to a gene. CDR3 residues: CASNRAPGGYEQFF. CDR3 DNA sequence: TGTGCCAGCAATCGGGCCCCGGGAGGGTATGAGCAGTTCTTC.

The chain recombines TRBV7-9 with TRBJ1-6, with a tentative D call TRBD1 (6 bases). Germline V CDR1 and CDR2: SEHNR, FQNEAQ (reference sequence). The ends were cut back, 5 bases at V and 12 bases at J, with 17 bases in the middle. CDR3 length equals 14 residues. CDR3 loop: CASSPRQAEGPLHF. In DNA form, the CDR3 reads TGTGCCAGCAGCCCTCGACAGGCTGAAGGACCCCTCCACTTT.

The gene calls are TRBV2 and TRBJ2-7, with 8 bases lining up with TRBD1. The CDR3 runs to 13 residues. CDR1 is SNHLY and CDR2 is FYNNEI in the germline V gene. The junction had 0 bases not matched to a gene; V was cut back by 5 bases and J by 0 bases. The CDR3 here is CASSTGGSYEQYF. CDR3 coding DNA: TGTGCCAGCAGTACAGGGGGCTCCTACGAGCAGTACTTC.

The V call is TRBV5-1, the J call TRBJ2-3; D remains ambiguous. Trimming pared 9 bases from V and 2 bases from J, leaving 10 bases between. This CDR3 contains 12 residues. Germline V gene sequence: CDR1 SGHRS, CDR2 YFSETQ. The CDR3 bases are TGCGCCACCGGGCTCAACACAGATACGCAGTATTTT. Translating it yields CATGLNTDTQYF.

The chain employs TRBV5-4 and TRBJ2-3; 8 bases are shared with TRBD1. CDR3 length: 15 amino acids. The germline CDR1 and CDR2 sequences are SGHNT and YYREEE (reference sequence). Trimming took 1 base from V and 1 from J; bases not matched to a gene: 2. DNA of the CDR3: TGTGCCAGCAGCTTGTGGGGACAGGGCACAGATACGCAGTATTTT. Translating it yields CASSLWGQGTDTQYF. Supplemented by reference TRBV5-4 and TRBJ2-3, the full variable domain reads ETGVTQSPTHLIKTRGQQVTLRCSSQSGHNTVSWYQQALGQGPQFIFQYYREEENGRGNFPPRFSGLQFPNYSSELNVNALELDDSALYLCASSLWGQGTDTQYFGPGTRLTVL.

This chain uses TRBV12-3 or TRBV12-4 with TRBJ1-1, with D unclear. The CDR3 totals 13 residues. V was clipped by 6 bases and J by 2 bases, with 10 bases between them. The CDR3 nucleotides read TGTGCCAGCAGGAAGGGCGGTAACACTGAAGCTTTCTTT. This gives the protein CASRKGGNTEAFF.

The V gene is TRBV7-3, the J gene TRBJ1-1, with D maybe TRBD1 (5 bases). Germline V gene sequence: CDR1 SGHTA, CDR2 FQGTGA. Trimming removed 2 bases at V and 1 base at J, with 8 bases between. There are 14 residues in the CDR3. The CDR3 sequence: CASSLQGPNTEAFF. The DNA for the CDR3 is TGTGCCAGCAGCTTACAGGGACCGAACACTGAAGCTTTCTTT.

J is TRBJ2-7 and V is TRBV15, with no clear D. Germline V lookup: CDR1 LNHNV, CDR2 YYDKDF (reference sequence). The CDR3 totals 14 residues. V lost 1 base and J 3 bases, leaving 10 bases between the germline ends. This chain's CDR3 is CATSRGGTNYEQYF. The CDR3 DNA is TGTGCCACCAGCAGAGGAGGTACCAACTACGAGCAGTACTTC.

The rearrangement links TRBV19 to TRBJ1-5, with a possible D match to TRBD1 (6 bases). The germline CDR1 and CDR2 sequences are LNHDA and SQIVND (reference sequence). V lost 6 bases, J lost 7 bases, and 10 bases lay in between. The CDR3 is 12 amino acids. The CDR3 coding sequence is TGTGCCAGTAGACAGGGTTGGCAGCCCCAGCATTTT. This sequence encodes CASRQGWQPQHF.

This chain connects TRBV6-5 to TRBJ2-7, with D unresolved. Germline V gives CDR1 MNHEY, CDR2 SVGAGI. The CDR3 runs 12 residues. V lost 6 bases and J 1 base, leaving 7 bases between the germline ends. CDR3 in amino acids: CASSPNSYEQYF. Written as DNA, the CDR3 is TGTGCCAGCAGCCCCAATTCCTACGAGCAGTACTTC.

The V gene is TRBV19, the J gene TRBJ1-1; 7 positions agree with TRBD1. The V and J ends lost 9 bases and 7 bases, in that order; junction bases with no gene match: 11. The CDR3 totals 13 residues. CDR1 and CDR2 from the germline V gene are LNHDA and SQIVND (reference sequence). Here the CDR3 reads CASNRQGTIEAFF. The CDR3 DNA follows: TGTGCCAGCAACCGACAGGGAACAATTGAAGCTTTCTTT.

A remark on this clone: Distinct nucleotide sequences in the sample also encode this CDR3. V is TRBV12-3 or TRBV12-4 and J is TRBJ1-2; D call uncertain. There are 12 residues in the CDR3. The ends were cut back, 6 bases at V and 4 bases at J, with 9 bases in the middle. The CDR3 here is CASRGFSYGYTF. In nucleotides, the CDR3 is TGTGCCAGCAGGGGTTTCTCCTATGGCTACACCTTC.

J is TRBJ2-1 and V is TRBV30; D is uncertain. The CDR3 spans 10 residues. Germline CDR1 is GTSNPN and CDR2 is SVGIG (reference sequence). Trimming took 3 bases from V and 9 from J, leaving 6 bases between them. CDR3 amino acids: CAWSRLEQFF. The CDR3, as DNA: TGTGCCTGGAGCCGTCTTGAGCAGTTCTTC.

The V and J genes are TRBV19 and TRBJ1-6; 11 nucleotides match TRBD1. Per the germline V gene, CDR1 is LNHDA and CDR2 is SQIVND (reference sequence). The V segment lost 10 bases and the J segment 4 bases; nucleotides outside the gene matches: 3. The CDR3 contains 14 residues. CDR3 sequence: CATGTGGYNSPLHF. CDR3 sequence (DNA): TGTGCCACAGGGACAGGGGGTTATAATTCACCCCTCCACTTT.

The chain is built from TRBV4-1 and TRBJ2-7; TRBD1 matches 8 bases. The CDR3 covers 16 residues. Germline V gene sequence: CDR1 MGHRA, CDR2 YSYEKL. The J segment lost 0 bases and the V segment lost 5 bases, leaving 9 bases of the junction unmatched. The CDR3 nucleotides are TGCGCCAGCAGCACAATGGGGACAGGAAGCTCCTACGAGCAGTACTTC. This codes for CASSTMGTGSSYEQYF.

A single count supports this clone. The CDR3 loop reads CAVQGVGEKLFF. In DNA, the CDR3 is TGTGCCGTACAGGGAGTGGGTGAAAAACTGTTTTTT. This chain connects TRBV10-3 to TRBJ1-4; a weak D match, TRBD1 (6 bases). The CDR3 length is 12 residues. The V end lost 11 bases, the J end lost 7 bases, and 14 bases lay between the germline ends. The germline V gene encodes CDR1 ENHRY and CDR2 SYGVKD.

The rearrangement links TRBV6-2 or TRBV6-3 to TRBJ1-5; 8 nucleotides line up with TRBD1. V shed 0 bases and J 6 bases; nucleotides not matched to a gene: 13. CDR3 length: 18 amino acids. Per the germline V gene, CDR1 is MNHEY and CDR2 is SVGEGT. CDR3 nucleotide sequence: TGTGCCAGCAGTTACTCTGCGATTTTTCAGGGGGCCGCTCAGCCCCAGCATTTT. Protein product: CASSYSAIFQGAAQPQHF.

The V and J genes are TRBV7-3 and TRBJ2-7; TRBD2 matches 7 bases. V lost 6 bases to trimming and J lost 3 bases; unmatched junction nucleotides: 11. This CDR3 spans 15 amino acids. From germline, CDR1 is SGHTA and CDR2 FQGTGA. The CDR3 is CASSQAAGELYEQYF. In nucleotides, the CDR3 is TGTGCCAGCAGTCAGGCGGCGGGAGAGCTCTACGAGCAGTACTTC.